What follows are 5 T cell receptor beta chains derived from one specimen sequenced in a study of T-cell memory formation after mild COVID-19. MiXCR, run by TCRdb on the 5' RACE reads, gives a single entry per CDR3 protein. This sample carries hundreds of thousands of distinct CDR3 sequences, 15% to 20% of them seen once, and the ten largest clones take about 22%. Sample: PBMCs or a T cell subset sorted from them (not recorded which). Receptors originate from a man aged 18 to 29 who had mild COVID-19 (a few samples of this study predate the infection). Cell type and time point are not known.

V is TRBV27 and J is TRBJ2-1; D may be TRBD2 (6 bases). CDR1 MNHEY and CDR2 SMNVEV come from the germline V gene (reference sequence). CDR3 length: 14 residues. V was clipped by 2 bases and J by 6 bases, with 11 bases between them. In DNA form, the CDR3 reads TGTGCCAGCAGTTTAGGGGACGGGGGCAATGAGCAGTTCTTC. Translation: CASSLGDGGNEQFF.

The rearrangement joins TRBV4-2 to TRBJ2-7; D ambiguous. Between the trimmed V and J ends, which lost 0 bases and 6 bases, there was a span of 6 bases. The CDR3 runs to 12 residues. Germline values: CDR1 LGHNA, CDR2 YNFKEQ. This CDR3 reads CASSQDSVEQYF. CDR3 DNA: TGTGCCAGCAGCCAAGACTCTGTCGAGCAGTACTTC.

This clonotype turned up a few times. The rearrangement joins TRBV6-2 or TRBV6-3 to TRBJ2-7, with 7 nucleotides matching TRBD1. This CDR3 has 15 residues. Trimming removed 6 bases from V and 1 base from J; junction bases left unmatched: 9. Germline CDR1 and CDR2: MNHEY and SVGEGT. The CDR3 loop reads CASRRSGTESYEQYV. DNA for the CDR3: TGTGCCAGCAGGCGGTCAGGGACAGAGTCCTACGAGCAGTACGTC.

This clonotype was counted at least ten times. The rearrangement links TRBV4-3 to TRBJ2-3; D possibly corresponds to TRBD1 (6 bases). CDR3 size: 17 residues. The germline V gene has CDR1 LGHNA and CDR2 YSLEER. The germline V and J ends were trimmed by 6 bases and 1 base, with 20 bases remaining between them. The CDR3 loop is CASRYSRGTLGTDTQYF. CDR3 coding DNA: TGCGCCAGCAGATACTCCAGGGGCACCCTTGGCACAGATACGCAGTATTTT.

This clonotype was seen a handful of times. The chain links TRBV20-1 to TRBJ2-3, with D tentatively TRBD2 (7 bases). The CDR3 has 15 residues. Looked up from germline, CDR1 is DFQATT and CDR2 is SNEGSKA (reference sequence). V was cut by 0 bases and J by 6 bases, with 16 bases left in between. CDR3 nucleotides: TGCAGTGCTAGAGATGGGCGGGGGCCGGGGGATACGCAGTATTTT. This translates into CSARDGRGPGDTQYF.